This T cell receptor beta chain was recorded in a study of CXCR3-negative and CXCR3-positive naive CD8 T cells. For this clonotype: The antigen is not known.

TRB cDNA was prepared as libraries by UMI-labeled 5' RACE. TCRdb reprocessed the 5' RACE reads and keeps a single row for each CDR3 protein, giving no DNA. Its table records roughly 130,000 distinct CDR3 sequences. CDR1 is SEHNR and CDR2 is FQNEAQ in the germline V gene (reference sequence). The CDR3 loop spans 15 amino acids. Broader study findings: The majority of assays used fresh PBMCs, and CXCR3 expression partially decreased after cryopreservation. TRB CDR3s were more hydrophobic in CXCR3-positive than in CXCR3-negative naive cells.

The chain couples TRBV7-9 to TRBJ2-3; the D call of TRBD2 rests on TCRdb alone, since no DNA is present to check it. The source of this sequence is a human donor in good health. Some clones in this sample may be carry-over from other donors' samples. Sample: naive CXCR3+ CD8+ T cells from blood. The subset denotes: CD45RO-CCR7+CD27+CD95- naive CD8+ T cells expressing CXCR3 (TNR3+). CDR3 residues: CASSLLADGVETQYF.